A single sample gave rise to the 26 T cell receptor beta chains below, sequenced in a study of blood T cell repertoires in COVID-19. Method: immunoSEQ multiplex PCR; TCRdb's copy keeps in-frame clones and lacks some. The table has 390,000 or so clones, around nine tenths seen once. Input material: PBMCs or T cells enriched from blood (not recorded which). Receptor source: a woman between 50 and 59 years old who had recovered from COVID-19.

The rearrangement joins TRBV2 to TRBJ1-2, with D possibly TRBD1 on 6 matching bases. The CDR3 extends over 12 amino acids. Germline assignment: CDR1 SNHLY and CDR2 FYNNEI. Trimming took 6 bases from V and 5 from J, leaving 10 bases between them. CDR3 sequence: CASRRQAYGYTF. DNA for the CDR3: TGTGCCAGCAGGAGACAGGCGTATGGCTACACCTTC.

DNA of the CDR3: TGTGCCAGCAGTATCCGGACAGGGGGTAATGAAAAACTGTTTTTT. It codes for CASSIRTGGNEKLFF. The chain combines TRBV28 with TRBJ1-4; 10 nucleotides match TRBD1. V trimming: 5 bases; J trimming: 4 bases; junction bases outside the gene matches: 4. The CDR3 covers 15 residues. Germline loops: CDR1 MDHEN, CDR2 SYDVKM.

The chain employs TRBV18 and TRBJ2-5; 8 bases agree with TRBD2. The CDR3 has 15 residues. The trim removed 0 bases at V and 6 bases at J, leaving 6 bases unmatched. From germline, CDR1 is KGHSH and CDR2 LQKENI. CDR3 amino acids: CASSPPGLDSKTQYF. For the CDR3, the DNA is TGTGCCAGCTCACCACCGGGACTAGACTCTAAGACCCAGTACTTC.

V is TRBV24-1 and J is TRBJ2-1, with 7 nucleotides matching TRBD1. Germline V gene data show CDR1 as KGHDR and CDR2 as SFDVKD. Trimming cost V 0 bases and J 0 bases; bases outside gene matches: 4. The CDR3 contains 17 residues. The CDR3, as DNA: TGTGCCACCAGTGATTTGGGCCAGGGGGTCTCCTACAATGAGCAGTTCTTC. Translating gives CATSDLGQGVSYNEQFF.

This clone was seen only a few times. The chain carries TRBV19 and TRBJ1-5, with 10 bases that match TRBD1. J lost 5 bases, V lost 3 bases, and 7 bases had no gene match. Germline V gives CDR1 LNHDA, CDR2 SQIVND (reference sequence). The CDR3 runs 16 residues. Here the CDR3 reads CASSIFRDRGDQPQHF. The CDR3 DNA reads as TGTGCCAGTAGTATCTTCCGGGACAGGGGCGATCAGCCCCAGCATTTT. The full variable domain, completed using reference TRBV19 and TRBJ1-5, is DGGITQSPKYLFRKEGQNVTLSCEQNLNHDAMYWYRQDPGQGLRLIYYSQIVNDFQKGDIAEGYSVSREKKESFPLTVTSAQKNPTAFYLCASSIFRDRGDQPQHFGDGTRLSIL.

The chain links TRBV30 to TRBJ1-5, with 11 bases that match TRBD1. Germline CDR1 GTSNPN, CDR2 SVGIG (reference sequence). CDR3 length equals 15 residues. Trimming took 0 bases from V and 6 from J; bases not matched to a gene: 4. The CDR3 here is CAWSVRGTGGQPQHF. CDR3 DNA: TGTGCCTGGAGTGTACGAGGGACAGGGGGTCAGCCCCAGCATTTT.

The chain couples TRBV28 to TRBJ1-5, with D possibly being TRBD1 (5 bases). Per germline, CDR1 MDHEN and CDR2 SYDVKM. V was pared by 5 bases and J by 2 bases, with 13 bases between. The CDR3 totals 15 residues. In DNA form, the CDR3 reads TGTGCCAGCAGTCTTACAGGCCCAGGCAATCAGCCCCAGCATTTT. It is translated as CASSLTGPGNQPQHF.

The chain carries TRBV2 and TRBJ1-2, with D maybe TRBD1 (5 bases). Between the trimmed V and J ends, which lost 6 bases and 2 bases, there was a span of 10 bases. The germline CDR1 and CDR2 sequences are SNHLY and FYNNEI. The CDR3 sequence is 13 residues long. CDR3 region: CASSLDKNYGYTF. The CDR3 DNA reads TGTGCCAGCAGCTTGGACAAGAACTATGGCTACACCTTC.

The chain's CDR3 is CASSWGVTRMAYEQYF. DNA for the CDR3: TGTGCCAGCAGTTGGGGAGTGACTAGGATGGCCTACGAGCAGTACTTC. The V gene is TRBV28, the J gene TRBJ2-7; tentatively, D is TRBD2 (6 bases). The CDR3 extends over 16 amino acids. Trimming shortened V by 4 bases and J by 2 bases, and 18 bases separated the two germline ends. In germline, CDR1 is MDHEN, CDR2 SYDVKM.

This clone was found once. The V call is TRBV5-6, the J call TRBJ2-7; TRBD2 is a possible D gene (6 bases). V lost 4 bases, J lost 6 bases, and 20 bases lay in between. Germline loops: CDR1 SGHDT, CDR2 YYEEEE. This CDR3 is built from 15 residues. The CDR3 spells CASSLDTYWEVEQYF. In DNA form, the CDR3 reads TGTGCCAGCAGCCTTGATACTTATTGGGAGGTCGAGCAGTACTTC.

The rearrangement uses TRBV28 and TRBJ2-3; 8 positions match TRBD1. The CDR3 loop spans 14 amino acids. Germline values: CDR1 MDHEN, CDR2 SYDVKM. The trim removed 3 bases at V and 6 bases at J, leaving 5 bases unmatched. The CDR3: CASSFRTGRDTQYF. Here the CDR3 DNA reads TGTGCCAGCAGTTTCCGGACAGGGAGGGATACGCAGTATTTT.

This clone was detected only a few times. The CDR3 sequence is CASSDRGLTEAFF. The CDR3 nucleotides are TGTGCCAGCTCCGACAGGGGACTCACTGAAGCTTTCTTT. V gene TRBV3-1 (or the pseudogene TRBV3-2) combines with J gene TRBJ1-1, with TRBD1 identical over 8 bases. Germline V gene data show CDR1 as LGHDT and CDR2 as YNNKEL (reference sequence). The V segment lost 8 bases and the J segment 4 bases; nucleotides outside the gene matches: 6. The CDR3 extends over 13 amino acids.

The CDR3 loop is CASSFGSPLHF. The CDR3 DNA reads TGTGCCAGCAGTTTCGGTTCACCCCTCCACTTT. J is TRBJ1-6 and V is TRBV28; D remains ambiguous. The CDR3 contains 11 residues. Per the germline V gene, CDR1 is MDHEN and CDR2 is SYDVKM. The V end lost 3 bases, the J end lost 9 bases, and 3 bases lay between the germline ends.

The chain has TRBV19 and TRBJ1-5; 7 nucleotides line up with TRBD1. Trimming removed 0 bases from V and 4 bases from J; junction bases left unmatched: 6. The CDR3 loop spans 16 amino acids. Germline V gene sequence: CDR1 LNHDA, CDR2 SQIVND (reference sequence). CDR3 sequence: CASSIDQGVGNQPQHF. The CDR3 DNA follows: TGTGCCAGTAGTATAGATCAGGGGGTCGGAAATCAGCCCCAGCATTTT. Full variable domain (rest looked up from reference TRBV19 and TRBJ1-5): DGGITQSPKYLFRKEGQNVTLSCEQNLNHDAMYWYRQDPGQGLRLIYYSQIVNDFQKGDIAEGYSVSREKKESFPLTVTSAQKNPTAFYLCASSIDQGVGNQPQHFGDGTRLSIL.

The chain employs TRBV5-6 and TRBJ2-3; D is perhaps TRBD1 (5 bases). Germline loops: CDR1 SGHDT, CDR2 YYEEEE. The ends were cut back, 2 bases at V and 6 bases at J, with 19 bases in the middle. CDR3 length: 16 amino acids. The CDR3 nucleotides read TGTGCCAGCAGCTTAGAAGGGGCCGTGTTTTTGGATACGCAGTATTTT. It specifies CASSLEGAVFLDTQYF.

This chain links TRBV9 with TRBJ1-1; 8 bases match TRBD1. CDR1 SGDLS and CDR2 YYNGEE come from the germline V gene. Germline trimming cut 4 bases from V and 1 base from J; bases unmatched to any gene: 3. The CDR3 has 14 amino acids. The CDR3: CASSPGTGNTEAFF. In DNA, the CDR3 is TGTGCCAGCAGCCCAGGGACAGGGAACACTGAAGCTTTCTTT.

This clone appeared a single time. V usage is TRBV6-4 and J usage is TRBJ2-5; D perhaps matches TRBD2 (6 bases). CDR1 is MRHNA, CDR2 SNTAGT, per germline. Trimming took 4 bases from V and 4 from J, leaving 16 bases between them. CDR3 size: 15 residues. The CDR3 protein is CASSAGENAGETQYF. The CDR3 DNA sequence: TGTGCCAGCAGTGCGGGGGAGAACGCGGGAGAGACCCAGTACTTC.

The V gene is TRBV9, the J gene TRBJ2-6; TRBD1 aligns across 7 bases. This CDR3 has 18 residues. Germline V gene data show CDR1 as SGDLS and CDR2 as YYNGEE. J was trimmed by 0 bases and V by 1 base; bases with no gene match: 7. Here the CDR3 DNA reads TGTGCCAGCAGCGTATCTGGGACAGCGATCTCTGGGGCCAACGTCCTGACTTTC. Its translation: CASSVSGTAISGANVLTF.

V gene TRBV6-6 combines with J gene TRBJ1-2; tentative D call: TRBD1 (6 bases). This CDR3 has 13 residues. CDR1 is MNHNY and CDR2 is SVGAGI in the germline V gene (reference sequence). V was clipped by 2 bases and J by 5 bases, with 9 bases between them. CDR3 sequence (DNA): TGTGCCAGCAGTTACCTCCAGGGGTATGGCTACACCTTC. It translates to CASSYLQGYGYTF.

The chain combines TRBV2 with TRBJ1-4; D possibly corresponds to TRBD1 (6 bases). The CDR3 runs 15 residues. Germline CDR1 reads SNHLY; CDR2 reads FYNNEI. Trimming pared 7 bases from V and 0 bases from J, leaving 12 bases between. CDR3 residues: CASIRQVATNEKLFF. The DNA of the CDR3 is TGTGCCAGCATTCGACAGGTTGCAACTAATGAAAAACTGTTTTTT.

This clone occurred a few times. The chain links TRBV6-2 or TRBV6-3 to TRBJ2-3, with a weak D call TRBD2 (6 bases). V lost 6 bases to trimming and J lost 11 bases, with 24 bases between them. This CDR3 is built from 15 residues. Per germline, CDR1 MNHEY and CDR2 SVGEGT. CDR3 loop: CASSLPLAIERRQYF. CDR3 DNA sequence: TGTGCCAGCAGCCTTCCGCTAGCGATTGAACGAAGGCAGTATTTT.

V gene TRBV6-5 combines with J gene TRBJ1-2; 9 bases line up with TRBD1. This CDR3 comprises 15 residues. In germline, CDR1 is MNHEY, CDR2 SVGAGI. J lost 5 bases, V lost 7 bases, and 11 bases had no gene match. The chain's CDR3 is CASTIGTGLRYGYTF. CDR3 DNA sequence: TGTGCCAGCACCATAGGGACAGGGCTTCGATATGGCTACACCTTC.

The rearrangement joins TRBV4-3 to TRBJ1-2; D is possibly TRBD1 (6 bases). The CDR3 totals 14 residues. Trimming removed 1 base at V and 5 bases at J, with 11 bases between. Looked up from germline, CDR1 is LGHNA and CDR2 is YSLEER. The CDR3 DNA reads TGCGCCAGCAGCCAAGCAGGGGCGAGTTATGGCTACACCTTC. It codes for CASSQAGASYGYTF.

This clone turned up a few times. The rearrangement uses TRBV24-1 and TRBJ2-3; TRBD2 matches 8 bases. CDR3 length: 15 amino acids. CDR1 and CDR2 from the germline V gene are KGHDR and SFDVKD. J lost 2 bases, V lost 6 bases, and 6 bases had no gene match. The CDR3: CATSSSGGSTDTQYF. Here the CDR3 DNA reads TGTGCCACCAGTTCAAGCGGGGGATCCACAGATACGCAGTATTTT.

The chain uses TRBV3-1 (or the pseudogene TRBV3-2) and TRBJ1-1; no definite D call. Germline CDR1 LGHDT, CDR2 YNNKEL (reference sequence). CDR3 length: 15 amino acids. The V and J ends lost 1 base and 5 bases respectively, with 14 bases between them. The CDR3 reads CASSQASRPATEAFF. For the CDR3, the DNA is TGTGCCAGCAGCCAAGCGTCTAGACCGGCAACTGAAGCTTTCTTT.

Of note for this clone: As the CDR3 is not closed by the conserved phenylalanine or tryptophan, this likely results from a read error. The limits of the CDR3 on the DNA are not certain, so only TCRdb's listed CDR3 is given. V gene TRBV3-1 (or the pseudogene TRBV3-2) combines with J gene TRBJ1-4; the table gives TRBD1 as D, unverified against the DNA. The CDR3 is 11 residues long, ends included. Germline CDR1 reads LGHDT; CDR2 reads YNNKEL (reference sequence). The CDR3 region is CASSPKRGQGL.